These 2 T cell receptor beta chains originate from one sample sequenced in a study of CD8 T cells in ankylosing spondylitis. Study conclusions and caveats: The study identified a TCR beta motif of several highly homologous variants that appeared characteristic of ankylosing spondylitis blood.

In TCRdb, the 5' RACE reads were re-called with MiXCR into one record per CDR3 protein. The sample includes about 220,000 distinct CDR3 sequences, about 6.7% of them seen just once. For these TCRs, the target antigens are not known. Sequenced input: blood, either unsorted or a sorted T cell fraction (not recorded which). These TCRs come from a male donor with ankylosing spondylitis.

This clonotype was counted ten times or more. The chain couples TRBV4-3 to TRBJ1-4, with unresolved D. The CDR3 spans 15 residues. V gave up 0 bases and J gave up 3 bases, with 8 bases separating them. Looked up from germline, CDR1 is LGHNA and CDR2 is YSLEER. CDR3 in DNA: TGCGCCAGCAGCCAAGATCCCAGTCCTAATGAAAAACTGTTTTTT. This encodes CASSQDPSPNEKLFF.

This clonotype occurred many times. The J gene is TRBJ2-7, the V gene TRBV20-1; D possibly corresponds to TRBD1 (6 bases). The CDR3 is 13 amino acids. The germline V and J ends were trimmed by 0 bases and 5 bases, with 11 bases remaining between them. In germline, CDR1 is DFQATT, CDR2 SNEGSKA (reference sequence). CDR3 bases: TGCAGTGCTAGAGACCTGGGGGCCCACGAGCAGTACTTC. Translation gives CSARDLGAHEQYF.